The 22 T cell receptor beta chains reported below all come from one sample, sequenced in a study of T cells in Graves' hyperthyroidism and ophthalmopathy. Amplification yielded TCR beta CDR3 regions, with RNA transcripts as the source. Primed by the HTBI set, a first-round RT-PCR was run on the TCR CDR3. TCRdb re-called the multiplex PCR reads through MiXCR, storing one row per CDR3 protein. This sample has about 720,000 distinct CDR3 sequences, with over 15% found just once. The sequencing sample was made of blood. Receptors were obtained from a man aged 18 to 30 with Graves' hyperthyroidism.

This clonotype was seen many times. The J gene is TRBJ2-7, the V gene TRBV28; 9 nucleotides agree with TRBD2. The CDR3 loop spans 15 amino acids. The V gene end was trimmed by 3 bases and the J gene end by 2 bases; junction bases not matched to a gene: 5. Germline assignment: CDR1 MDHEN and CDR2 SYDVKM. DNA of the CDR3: TGTGCCAGCAGTTTCACTAGCGGGCCAGCCTACGAGCAGTACTTC. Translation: CASSFTSGPAYEQYF.

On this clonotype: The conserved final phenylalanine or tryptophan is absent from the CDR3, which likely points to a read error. This CDR3 reads CASIRDRWSGEQFL. Here the CDR3 DNA reads TGTGCCAGCATCCGGGACAGGTGGTCCGGCGAGCAGTTCCTC. The chain joins TRBV11-3 to TRBJ2-1; 8 positions agree with TRBD1. Germline-derived CDR1 and CDR2 are SGHNT and YENEEA. The CDR3 has 14 residues. The trim removed 7 bases at V and 10 bases at J, leaving 12 bases unmatched.

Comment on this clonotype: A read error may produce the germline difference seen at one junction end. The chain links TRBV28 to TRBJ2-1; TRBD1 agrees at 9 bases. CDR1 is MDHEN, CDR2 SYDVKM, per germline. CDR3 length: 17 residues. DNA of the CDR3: TGTGCCGGCAGTTCGACAGGGGGTTTAGCGTCCTACAATGAGCAGTTCTTC. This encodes CAGSSTGGLASYNEQFF.

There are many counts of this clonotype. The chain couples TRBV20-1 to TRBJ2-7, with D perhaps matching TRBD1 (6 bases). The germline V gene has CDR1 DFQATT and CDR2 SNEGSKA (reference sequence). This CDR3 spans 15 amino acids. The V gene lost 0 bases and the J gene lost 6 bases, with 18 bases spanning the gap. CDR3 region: CSARDLGRGASEQYF. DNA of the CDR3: TGCAGTGCTAGAGATTTAGGCAGGGGAGCCTCCGAGCAGTACTTC.

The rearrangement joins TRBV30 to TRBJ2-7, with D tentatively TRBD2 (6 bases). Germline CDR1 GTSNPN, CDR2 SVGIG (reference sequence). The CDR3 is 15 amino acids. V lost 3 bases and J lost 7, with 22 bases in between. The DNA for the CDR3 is TGTGCCTGGAGAGAAAACGGACTACAGCACCGAGAGCAGTACTTC. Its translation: CAWRENGLQHREQYF.

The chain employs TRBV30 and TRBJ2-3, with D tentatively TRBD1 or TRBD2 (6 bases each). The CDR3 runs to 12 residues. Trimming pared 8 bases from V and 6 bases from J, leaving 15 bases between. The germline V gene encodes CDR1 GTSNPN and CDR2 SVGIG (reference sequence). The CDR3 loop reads CALRRGTDTQYF. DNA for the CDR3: TGTGCCCTTCGGAGGGGGACCGATACGCAGTATTTT.

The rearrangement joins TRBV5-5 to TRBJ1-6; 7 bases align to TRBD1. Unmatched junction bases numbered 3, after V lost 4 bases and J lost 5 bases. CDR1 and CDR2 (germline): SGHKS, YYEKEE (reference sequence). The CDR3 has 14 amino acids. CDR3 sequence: CASSGGQHNSPLHF. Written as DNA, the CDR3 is TGTGCCAGCAGCGGGGGACAGCATAATTCACCCCTCCACTTT.

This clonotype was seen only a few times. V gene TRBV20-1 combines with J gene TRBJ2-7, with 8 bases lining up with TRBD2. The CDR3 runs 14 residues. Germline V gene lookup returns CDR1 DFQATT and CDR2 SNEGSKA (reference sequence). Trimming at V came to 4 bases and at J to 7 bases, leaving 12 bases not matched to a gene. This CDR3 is CSAITGTSSDEQYF. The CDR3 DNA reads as TGCAGTGCTATCACCGGGACTAGTAGTGATGAGCAGTACTTC.

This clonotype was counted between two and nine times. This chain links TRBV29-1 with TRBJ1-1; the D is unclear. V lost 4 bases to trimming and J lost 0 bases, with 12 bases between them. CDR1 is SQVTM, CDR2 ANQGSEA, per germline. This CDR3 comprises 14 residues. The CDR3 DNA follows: TGCAGCGTTGGACCAGGACGAATGAACACTGAAGCTTTCTTT. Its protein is CSVGPGRMNTEAFF.

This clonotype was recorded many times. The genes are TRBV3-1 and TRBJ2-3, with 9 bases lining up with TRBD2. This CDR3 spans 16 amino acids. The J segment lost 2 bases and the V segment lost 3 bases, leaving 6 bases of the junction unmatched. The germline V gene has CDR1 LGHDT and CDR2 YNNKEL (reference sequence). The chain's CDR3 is CASSHDLAGTTDTQYF. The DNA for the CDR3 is TGTGCCAGCAGCCACGACCTAGCGGGGACCACAGATACGCAGTATTTT.

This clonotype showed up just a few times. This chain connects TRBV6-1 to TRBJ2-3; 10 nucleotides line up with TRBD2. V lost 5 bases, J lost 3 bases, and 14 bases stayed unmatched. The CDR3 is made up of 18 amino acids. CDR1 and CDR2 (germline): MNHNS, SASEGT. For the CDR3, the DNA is TGTGCCAGCAGTAGCTCAGGGGGAGCGGGAGGGCCGACAGATACGCAGTATTTT. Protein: CASSSSGGAGGPTDTQYF.

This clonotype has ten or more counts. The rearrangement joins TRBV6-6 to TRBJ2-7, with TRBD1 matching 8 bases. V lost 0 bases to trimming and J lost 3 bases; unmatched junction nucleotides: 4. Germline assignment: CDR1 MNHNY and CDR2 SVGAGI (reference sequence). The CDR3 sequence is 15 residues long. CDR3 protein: CASSYSGDRIYEQYF. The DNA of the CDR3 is TGTGCCAGCAGTTACTCGGGGGACAGGATCTACGAGCAGTACTTC.

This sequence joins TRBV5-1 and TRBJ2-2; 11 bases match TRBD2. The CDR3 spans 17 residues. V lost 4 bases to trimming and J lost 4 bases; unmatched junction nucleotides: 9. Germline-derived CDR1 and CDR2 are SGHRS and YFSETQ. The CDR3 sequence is CASSETIAGGSTGELFF. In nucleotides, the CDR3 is TGCGCCAGCAGCGAGACGATAGCGGGAGGGTCCACCGGGGAGCTGTTTTTT. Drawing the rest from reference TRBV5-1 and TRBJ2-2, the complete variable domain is KAGVTQTPRYLIKTRGQQVTLSCSPISGHRSVSWYQQTPGQGLQFLFEYFSETQRNKGNFPGRFSGRQFSNSRSEMNVSTLELGDSALYLCASSETIAGGSTGELFFGEGSRLTVL.

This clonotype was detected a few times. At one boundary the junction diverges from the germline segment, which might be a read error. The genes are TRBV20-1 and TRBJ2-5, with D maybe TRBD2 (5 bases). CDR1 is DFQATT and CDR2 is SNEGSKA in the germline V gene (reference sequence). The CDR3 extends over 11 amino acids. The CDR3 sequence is CSARGLATQYF. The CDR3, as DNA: TGCAGTGCAAGAGGGTTGGCGACCCAGTACTTC.

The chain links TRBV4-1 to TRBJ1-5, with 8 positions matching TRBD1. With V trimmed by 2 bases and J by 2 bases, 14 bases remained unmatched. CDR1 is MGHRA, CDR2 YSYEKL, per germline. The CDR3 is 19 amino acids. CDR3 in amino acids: CASSQTYPRGTGGNQPQHF. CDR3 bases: TGCGCCAGCAGCCAAACGTATCCCCGGGGGACAGGAGGCAATCAGCCCCAGCATTTT.

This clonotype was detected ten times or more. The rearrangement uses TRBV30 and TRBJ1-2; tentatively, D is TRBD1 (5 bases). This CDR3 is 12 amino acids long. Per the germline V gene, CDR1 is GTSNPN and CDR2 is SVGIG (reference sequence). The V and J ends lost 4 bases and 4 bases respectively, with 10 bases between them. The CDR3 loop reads CAWNHRTYGYTF. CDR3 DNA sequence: TGTGCCTGGAACCACAGGACCTATGGCTACACCTTC. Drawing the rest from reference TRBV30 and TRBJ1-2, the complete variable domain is SQTIHQWPATLVQPVGSPLSLECTVEGTSNPNLYWYRQAAGRGLQLLFYSVGIGQISSEVPQNLSASRPQDRQFILSSKKLLLSDSGFYLCAWNHRTYGYTFGSGTRLTVV.

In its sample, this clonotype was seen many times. CDR3 nucleotides: TGTGCCAGCAGTTACTCGAGCCAGGTGCGGGAGACCCAGTACTTC. Translated, it gives CASSYSSQVRETQYF. This chain connects TRBV6-5 to TRBJ2-5; D remains ambiguous. Germline lookup yields CDR1 MNHEY and CDR2 SVGAGI. The V and J ends lost 0 bases and 5 bases respectively, with 13 bases between them. There are 15 residues in the CDR3.

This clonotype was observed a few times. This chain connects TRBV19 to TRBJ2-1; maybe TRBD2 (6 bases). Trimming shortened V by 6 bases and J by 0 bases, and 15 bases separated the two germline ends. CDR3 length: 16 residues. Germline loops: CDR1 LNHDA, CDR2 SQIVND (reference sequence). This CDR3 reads CASRRTPGSSYNEQFF. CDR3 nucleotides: TGTGCCAGTAGAAGGACCCCCGGGAGCTCCTACAATGAGCAGTTCTTC. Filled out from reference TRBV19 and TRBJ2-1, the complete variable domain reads DGGITQSPKYLFRKEGQNVTLSCEQNLNHDAMYWYRQDPGQGLRLIYYSQIVNDFQKGDIAEGYSVSREKKESFPLTVTSAQKNPTAFYLCASRRTPGSSYNEQFFGPGTRLTVL.

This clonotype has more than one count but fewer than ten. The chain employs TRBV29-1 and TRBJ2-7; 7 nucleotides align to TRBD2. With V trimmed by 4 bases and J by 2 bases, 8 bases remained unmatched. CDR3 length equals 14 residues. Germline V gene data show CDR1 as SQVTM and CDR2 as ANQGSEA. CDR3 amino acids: CSVVVGGPTYEQYF. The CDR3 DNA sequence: TGCAGCGTTGTGGTGGGAGGGCCTACCTACGAGCAGTACTTC.

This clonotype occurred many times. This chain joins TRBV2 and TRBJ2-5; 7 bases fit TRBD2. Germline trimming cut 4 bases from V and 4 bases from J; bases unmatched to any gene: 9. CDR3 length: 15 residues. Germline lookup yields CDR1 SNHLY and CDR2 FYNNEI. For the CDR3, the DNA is TGTGCCAGCAGTGTTCGCGGGAGTGAGGGAGAGACCCAGTACTTC. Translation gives CASSVRGSEGETQYF.

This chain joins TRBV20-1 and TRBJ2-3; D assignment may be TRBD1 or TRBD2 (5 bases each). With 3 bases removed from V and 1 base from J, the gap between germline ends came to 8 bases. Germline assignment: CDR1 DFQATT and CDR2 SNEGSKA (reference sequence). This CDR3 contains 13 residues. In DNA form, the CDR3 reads TGCAGTGCTAGCGGGGCAGGCACAGATACGCAGTATTTT. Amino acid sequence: CSASGAGTDTQYF.

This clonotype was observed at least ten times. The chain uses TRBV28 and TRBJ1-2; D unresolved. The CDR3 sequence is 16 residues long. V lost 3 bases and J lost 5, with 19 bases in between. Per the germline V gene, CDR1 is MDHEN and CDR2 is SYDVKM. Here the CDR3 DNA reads TGTGCCAGCAGTTTCTTAGGGAGGGTACTACCGTATGGCTACACCTTC. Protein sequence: CASSFLGRVLPYGYTF.